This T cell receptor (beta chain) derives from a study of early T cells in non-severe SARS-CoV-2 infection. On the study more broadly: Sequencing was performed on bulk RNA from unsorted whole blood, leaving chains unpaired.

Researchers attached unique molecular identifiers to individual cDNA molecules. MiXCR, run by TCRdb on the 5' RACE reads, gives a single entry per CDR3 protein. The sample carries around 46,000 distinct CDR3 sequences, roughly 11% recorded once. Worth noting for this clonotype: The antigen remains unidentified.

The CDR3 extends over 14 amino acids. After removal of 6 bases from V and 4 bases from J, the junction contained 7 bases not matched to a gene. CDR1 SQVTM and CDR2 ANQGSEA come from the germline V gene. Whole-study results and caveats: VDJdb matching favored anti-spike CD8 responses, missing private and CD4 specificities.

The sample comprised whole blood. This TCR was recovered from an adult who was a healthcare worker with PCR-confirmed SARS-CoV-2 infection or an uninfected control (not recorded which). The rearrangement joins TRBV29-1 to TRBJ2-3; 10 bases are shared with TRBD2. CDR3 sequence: CSVRVGTSADTQYF. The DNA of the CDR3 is TGCAGCGTCCGCGTGGGGACTAGCGCAGATACGCAGTATTTT.